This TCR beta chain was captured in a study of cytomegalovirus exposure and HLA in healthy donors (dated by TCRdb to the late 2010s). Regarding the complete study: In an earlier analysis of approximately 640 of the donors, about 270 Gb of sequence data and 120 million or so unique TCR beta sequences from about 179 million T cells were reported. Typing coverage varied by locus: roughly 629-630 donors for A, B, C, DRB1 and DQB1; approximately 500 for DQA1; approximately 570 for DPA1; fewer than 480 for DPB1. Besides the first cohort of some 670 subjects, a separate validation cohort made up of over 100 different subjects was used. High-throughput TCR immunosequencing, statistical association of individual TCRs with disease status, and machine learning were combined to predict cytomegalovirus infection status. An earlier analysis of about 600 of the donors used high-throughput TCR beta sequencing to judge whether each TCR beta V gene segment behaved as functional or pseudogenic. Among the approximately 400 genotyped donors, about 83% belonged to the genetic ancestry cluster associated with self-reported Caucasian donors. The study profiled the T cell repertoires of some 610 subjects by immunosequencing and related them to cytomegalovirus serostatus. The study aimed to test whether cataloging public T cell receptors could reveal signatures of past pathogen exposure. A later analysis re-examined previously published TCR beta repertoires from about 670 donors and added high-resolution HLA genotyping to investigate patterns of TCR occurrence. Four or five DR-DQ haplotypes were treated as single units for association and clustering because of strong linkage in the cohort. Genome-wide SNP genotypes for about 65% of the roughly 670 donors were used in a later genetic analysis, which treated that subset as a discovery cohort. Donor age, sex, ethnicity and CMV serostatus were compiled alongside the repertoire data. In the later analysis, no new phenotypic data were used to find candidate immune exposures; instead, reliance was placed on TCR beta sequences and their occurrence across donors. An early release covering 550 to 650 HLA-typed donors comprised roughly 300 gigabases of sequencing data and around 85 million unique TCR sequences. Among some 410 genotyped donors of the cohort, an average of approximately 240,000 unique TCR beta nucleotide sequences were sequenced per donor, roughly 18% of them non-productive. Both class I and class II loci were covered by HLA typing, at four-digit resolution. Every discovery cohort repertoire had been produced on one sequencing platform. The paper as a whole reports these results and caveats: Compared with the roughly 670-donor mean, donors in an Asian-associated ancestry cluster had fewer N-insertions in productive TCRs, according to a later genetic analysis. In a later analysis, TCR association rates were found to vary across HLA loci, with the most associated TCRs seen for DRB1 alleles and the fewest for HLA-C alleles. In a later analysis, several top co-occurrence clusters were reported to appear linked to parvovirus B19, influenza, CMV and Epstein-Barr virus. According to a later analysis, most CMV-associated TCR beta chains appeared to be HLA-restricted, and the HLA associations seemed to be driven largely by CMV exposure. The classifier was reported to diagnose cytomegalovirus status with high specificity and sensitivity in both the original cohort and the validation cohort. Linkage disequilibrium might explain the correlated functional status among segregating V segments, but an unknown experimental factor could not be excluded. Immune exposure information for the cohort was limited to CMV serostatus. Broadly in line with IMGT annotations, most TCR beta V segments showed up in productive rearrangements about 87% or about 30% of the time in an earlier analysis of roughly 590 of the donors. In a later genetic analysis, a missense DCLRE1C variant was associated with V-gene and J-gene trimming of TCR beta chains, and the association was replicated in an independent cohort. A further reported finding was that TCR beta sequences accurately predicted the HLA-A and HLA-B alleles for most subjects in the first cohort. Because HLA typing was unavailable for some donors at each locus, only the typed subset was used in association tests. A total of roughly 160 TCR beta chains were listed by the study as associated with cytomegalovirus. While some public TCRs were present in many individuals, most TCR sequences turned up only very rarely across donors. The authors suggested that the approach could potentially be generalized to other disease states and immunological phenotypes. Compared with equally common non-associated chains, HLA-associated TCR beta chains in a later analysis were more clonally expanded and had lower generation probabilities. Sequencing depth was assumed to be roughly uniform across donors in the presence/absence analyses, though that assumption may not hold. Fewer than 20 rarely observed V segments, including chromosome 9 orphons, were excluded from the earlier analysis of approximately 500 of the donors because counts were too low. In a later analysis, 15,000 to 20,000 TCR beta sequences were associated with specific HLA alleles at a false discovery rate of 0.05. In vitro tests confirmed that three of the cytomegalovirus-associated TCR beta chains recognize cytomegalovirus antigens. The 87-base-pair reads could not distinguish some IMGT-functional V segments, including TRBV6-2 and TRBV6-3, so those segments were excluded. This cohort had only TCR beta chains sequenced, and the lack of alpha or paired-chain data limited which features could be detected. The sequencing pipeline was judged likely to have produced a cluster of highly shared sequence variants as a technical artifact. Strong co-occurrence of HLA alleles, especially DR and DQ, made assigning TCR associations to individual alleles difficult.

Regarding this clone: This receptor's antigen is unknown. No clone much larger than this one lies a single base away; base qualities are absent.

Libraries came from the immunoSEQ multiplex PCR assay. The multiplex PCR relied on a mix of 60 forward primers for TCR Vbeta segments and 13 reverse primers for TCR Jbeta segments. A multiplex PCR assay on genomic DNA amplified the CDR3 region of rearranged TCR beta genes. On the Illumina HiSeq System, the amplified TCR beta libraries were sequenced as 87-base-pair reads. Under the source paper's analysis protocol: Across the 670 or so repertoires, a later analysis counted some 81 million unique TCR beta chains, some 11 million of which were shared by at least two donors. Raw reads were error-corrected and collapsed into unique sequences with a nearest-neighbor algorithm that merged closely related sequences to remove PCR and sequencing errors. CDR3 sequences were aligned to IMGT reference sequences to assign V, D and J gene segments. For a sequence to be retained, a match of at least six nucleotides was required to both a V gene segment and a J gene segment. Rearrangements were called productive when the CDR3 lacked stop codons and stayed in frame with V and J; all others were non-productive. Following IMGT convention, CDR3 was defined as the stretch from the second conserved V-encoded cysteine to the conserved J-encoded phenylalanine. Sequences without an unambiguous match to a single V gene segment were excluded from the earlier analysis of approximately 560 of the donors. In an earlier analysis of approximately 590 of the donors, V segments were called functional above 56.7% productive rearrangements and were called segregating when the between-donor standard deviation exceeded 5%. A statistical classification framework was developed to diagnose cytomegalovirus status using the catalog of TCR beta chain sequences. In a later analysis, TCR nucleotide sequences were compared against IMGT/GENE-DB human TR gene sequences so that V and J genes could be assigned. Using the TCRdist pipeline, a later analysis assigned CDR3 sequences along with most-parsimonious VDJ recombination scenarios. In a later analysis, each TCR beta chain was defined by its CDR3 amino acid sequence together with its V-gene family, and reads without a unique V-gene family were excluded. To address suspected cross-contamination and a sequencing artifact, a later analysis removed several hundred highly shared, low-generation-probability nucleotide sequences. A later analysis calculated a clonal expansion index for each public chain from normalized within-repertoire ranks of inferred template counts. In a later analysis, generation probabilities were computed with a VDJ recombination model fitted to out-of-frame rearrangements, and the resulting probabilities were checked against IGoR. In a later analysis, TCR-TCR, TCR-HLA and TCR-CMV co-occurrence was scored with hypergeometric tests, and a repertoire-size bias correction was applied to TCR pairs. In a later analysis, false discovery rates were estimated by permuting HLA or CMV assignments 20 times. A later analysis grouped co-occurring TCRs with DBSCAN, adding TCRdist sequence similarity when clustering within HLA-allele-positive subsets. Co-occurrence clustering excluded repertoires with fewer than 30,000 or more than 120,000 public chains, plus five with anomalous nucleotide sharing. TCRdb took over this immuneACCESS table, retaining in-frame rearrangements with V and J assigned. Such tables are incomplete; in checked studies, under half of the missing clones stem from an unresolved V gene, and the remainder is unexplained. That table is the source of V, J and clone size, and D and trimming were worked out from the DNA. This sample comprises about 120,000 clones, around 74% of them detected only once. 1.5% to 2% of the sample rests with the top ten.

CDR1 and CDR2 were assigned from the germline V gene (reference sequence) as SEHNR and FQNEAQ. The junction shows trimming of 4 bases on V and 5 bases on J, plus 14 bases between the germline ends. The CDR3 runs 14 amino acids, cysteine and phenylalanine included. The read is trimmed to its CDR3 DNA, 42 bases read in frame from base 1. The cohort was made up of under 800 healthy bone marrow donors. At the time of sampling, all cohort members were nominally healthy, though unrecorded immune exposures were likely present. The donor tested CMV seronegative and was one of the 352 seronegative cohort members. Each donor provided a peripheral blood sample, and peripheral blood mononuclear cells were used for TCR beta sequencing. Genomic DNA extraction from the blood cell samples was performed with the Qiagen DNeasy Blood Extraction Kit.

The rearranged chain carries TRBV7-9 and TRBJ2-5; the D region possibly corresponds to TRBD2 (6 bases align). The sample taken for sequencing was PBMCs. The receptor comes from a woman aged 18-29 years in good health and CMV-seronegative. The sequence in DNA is TGTGCCAGCAGCTCGACTAGTAAGTTGGAGACCCAGTACTTC. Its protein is CASSSTSKLETQYF.